The clone carrying this TCR beta chain was counted a few times. Its cognate antigen is unknown. Each cDNA molecule in the library carried unique molecular identifiers. The authors' processing: Counting gave a median of 95,638 TCRs per sample, with values ranging from about 23,224 to 690,600. Each CDR3 protein is one row after TCRdb ran MiXCR on the RACE reads. The V and J calls here are based on TCRdb, not the publication. The table has approximately 370,000 distinct CDR3 sequences, about 5.4% seen once. Time point of the sample: pre-sensitization, week 0. The treatment is: therapeutic diphenylcyclopropenone sensitization with weekly scalp DPC. CDR1 is SGHAT, CDR2 FQDESV, per germline (reference sequence). Trimming cost V 5 bases and J 9 bases, with 17 bases left between them. This CDR3 is built from 14 residues. This entry comes from a study of human T cells and chemical hapten exposure. Study-wide points: Expanded TCRs clustered into significantly more large CDR3 similarity groups than controls, the analysis revealed.

The V gene is TRBV11-1, the J gene TRBJ2-1, with unresolved D. Specimen: whole blood, collected in connection with sensitization to the hapten diphenylcyclopropenone (DPC). This receptor was taken from a woman between 18 and 30 years old with alopecia areata. Some clones in this sample may be carry-over from other donors' samples. This CDR3 is CASSPPRAWSEQFF. The CDR3 bases are TGTGCCAGCAGCCCCCCTCGGGCCTGGTCTGAGCAGTTCTTC.